These T cell receptor beta chains were read from a single sample in a study of cytomegalovirus exposure and HLA in healthy donors. Data came from immunoSEQ multiplex PCR; TCRdb stores just in-frame clones and leaves some out. In the table there are roughly 150,000 clones, roughly 88% of which are singletons. Input material: PBMCs. The receptors here all came from a young woman in good health and CMV-seronegative. Each CDR3 is given with its conserved first and last residue. The order of the fields is V gene, J gene, D gene, clone size, CDR3 protein, CDR3 DNA. D genes are given only for firm matches. Clone size is not always given. Where it is, it says once, few, many or a class for expanded clones.

TRBV7-8	TRBJ2-5	TRBD1	-	CASSLTRGQGQETQYF	TGTGCCAGCAGCCTAACAAGGGGGCAGGGGCAAGAGACCCAGTACTTC
TRBV30	TRBJ2-7	-	-	CAWNGGSYEQYF	TGTGCCTGGAACGGGGGAAGCTACGAGCAGTACTTC
TRBV5-1	TRBJ1-4	-	-	CASSSTGSTEKLFF	TGCGCCAGCAGCTCCACAGGGTCCACCGAAAAACTGTTTTTT
TRBV29-1	TRBJ2-5	-	-	CSASPQRGETQYF	TGCAGCGCCAGCCCCCAAAGGGGAGAGACCCAGTACTTC
TRBV10-3	TRBJ2-7	TRBD1	-	CAIRSPGQGDYEQYF	TGTGCCATCAGATCCCCGGGACAGGGGGACTACGAGCAGTACTTC
TRBV4-1	TRBJ1-2	TRBD1	few	CASMSGGTGGYGYTF	TGCGCCAGCATGTCTGGAGGGACAGGGGGCTATGGCTACACCTTC
TRBV7-8	TRBJ2-2	-	-	CASSLRTKNTGELFF	TGTGCCAGCAGCCTCCGGACTAAAAACACCGGGGAGCTGTTTTTT
TRBV15	TRBJ1-5	-	-	CATSRPTGQPQHF	TGTGCCACCAGCAGACCGACAGGTCAGCCCCAGCATTTT
TRBV6-6	TRBJ1-1	TRBD1	-	CASMLQGATEAFF	TGTGCCAGCATGCTCCAGGGGGCCACTGAAGCTTTCTTT
TRBV11-2	TRBJ2-3	-	-	CASSLPRDSRTDTQYF	TGTGCCAGCAGCTTACCCCGGGACTCCCGCACAGATACGCAGTATTTT
TRBV25-1	TRBJ2-3	TRBD1	few	CATVDRAGTDTQYF	TGTGCCACCGTAGACAGGGCCGGCACAGATACGCAGTATTTT
TRBV5-1	TRBJ1-4	-	-	CASSLDLQGSPGQKLFF	TGCGCCAGCAGCTTGGACCTGCAGGGCTCCCCGGGTCAAAAACTGTTTTTT
TRBV2	TRBJ1-4	-	-	CASSEALPGKLFF	TGTGCCAGCAGTGAAGCGCTTCCGGGGAAACTGTTTTTT
TRBV27	TRBJ1-5	-	-	CASSPRGVNQPQHF	TGTGCCAGCAGTCCCCGGGGGGTCAATCAGCCCCAGCATTTT
TRBV7-9	TRBJ1-2	-	-	CASSTQGYRTNYGYTF	TGTGCCAGCAGCACCCAGGGCTACAGAACTAACTATGGCTACACCTTC
TRBV30	TRBJ1-5	-	-	CAWDPGEGVEPQHF	TGTGCCTGGGACCCCGGGGAGGGGGTAGAGCCCCAGCATTTT
TRBV15	TRBJ1-1	-	-	CATSRDSAGNTEAFF	TGTGCCACCAGCAGAGATTCCGCCGGGAACACTGAAGCTTTCTTT
TRBV19	TRBJ1-6	-	-	CASVRDYNSPLHF	TGTGCCAGTGTCCGGGACTATAATTCACCCCTCCACTTT
TRBV25-1	TRBJ1-1	-	-	CASSLTGSQTEAFF	TGTGCCAGCAGCTTAACAGGGAGTCAGACTGAAGCTTTCTTT
TRBV7-9	TRBJ1-3	-	-	CASSLASSGHTIYF	TGTGCCAGCAGCTTAGCTTCCAGCGGACACACCATATATTTT
TRBV6-1	TRBJ2-4	-	-	CATHSPNSQYF	TGTGCCACCCACAGTCCTAACAGTCAGTACTTC
TRBV2	TRBJ1-2	-	-	CASSEQGNYGYTF	TGTGCCAGCAGTGAACAGGGTAACTATGGCTACACCTTC
TRBV27	TRBJ1-2	TRBD1	-	CASREGTVQGYTF	TGTGCCAGCAGAGAGGGGACAGTGCAGGGCTACACCTTC
TRBV27	TRBJ2-1	TRBD2	-	CASSLGLAGGLKFF	TGTGCCAGCAGTTTGGGACTAGCGGGGGGGCTCAAGTTCTTC
TRBV7-9	TRBJ1-2	TRBD1	-	CASSARTGGEGYTF	TGTGCCAGCAGCGCTCGGACAGGGGGCGAGGGCTACACCTTC
TRBV7-8	TRBJ2-3	TRBD2	-	CASSPLSVAGGMNTQYF	TGTGCCAGCAGCCCACTTTCTGTAGCGGGGGGTATGAATACGCAGTATTTT
TRBV7-9	TRBJ2-3	-	-	CASSRGLYTDTQYF	TGTGCCAGCAGCAGGGGCCTCTACACAGATACGCAGTATTTT
TRBV5-1	TRBJ1-2	TRBD1	-	CASSWGTGTFYGYTF	TGCGCCAGCAGCTGGGGGACAGGGACGTTCTATGGCTACACCTTC
TRBV28	TRBJ2-4	-	-	CASSLGGSQAKNIQYF	TGTGCCAGCAGTTTAGGGGGGTCCCAAGCCAAAAACATTCAGTACTTC
TRBV30	TRBJ1-5	-	-	CAWSVRSNQPQHF	TGTGCCTGGAGTGTGCGGAGCAATCAGCCCCAGCATTTT
TRBV28	TRBJ1-2	TRBD1	few	CASSLGQGNYGYTF	TGTGCCAGCAGTCTAGGACAGGGTAACTATGGCTACACCTTC
TRBV7-9	TRBJ1-1	-	-	CSSSSLGSRDTEAFF	TGTTCCAGCAGCTCACTAGGGTCAAGGGACACTGAAGCTTTCTTT
TRBV30	TRBJ2-6	-	-	CAWTVGGANVLTF	TGTGCCTGGACCGTCGGGGGGGCCAACGTCCTGACTTTC
TRBV4-1	TRBJ2-2	-	-	CASSQGGGLTNTGELFF	TGCGCCAGCAGCCAAGGAGGGGGACTAACTAACACCGGGGAGCTGTTTTTT
TRBV6-1	TRBJ1-2	-	-	CASSPQGFGSYGYTF	TGTGCCAGCAGCCCTCAGGGTTTTGGGTCCTATGGCTACACCTTC
TRBV7-6	TRBJ2-6	-	-	CASSLEPGANVLTF	TGTGCCAGCAGCTTAGAGCCTGGGGCCAACGTCCTGACTTTC
TRBV7-3	TRBJ1-6	TRBD1	once	CASSRTGFGESPLHF	TGTGCCAGCAGTCGGACAGGGTTCGGAGAATCACCCCTCCACTTT
TRBV19	TRBJ2-2	TRBD2	-	CASRPRTGTSGARNTGELFF	TGTGCCAGTAGACCCAGGACCGGGACTAGCGGGGCCAGGAACACCGGGGAGCTGTTTTTT
TRBV30	TRBJ1-5	TRBD1	-	CAWSLQGNQPQHF	TGTGCCTGGAGTTTACAGGGGAATCAGCCCCAGCATTTT
TRBV25-1	TRBJ1-4	TRBD1	-	CASSGIDRDANEKLFF	TGTGCCAGCAGTGGGATCGACAGGGATGCTAATGAAAAACTGTTTTTT
TRBV30	TRBJ1-3	TRBD1	-	CAWSRDRVKSSGNTIYF	TGTGCCTGGAGTAGGGACAGAGTTAAGAGCTCTGGAAACACCATATATTTT
TRBV19	TRBJ1-5	-	once	CASRRQGNQPQHF	TGTGCCAGTAGAAGACAGGGCAATCAGCCCCAGCATTTT
TRBV18	TRBJ1-2	-	-	CASSPRMDGEGYTF	TGTGCCAGCTCACCACGTATGGATGGAGAGGGCTACACCTTC
TRBV4-1	TRBJ1-4	-	-	CASSPLGGQLNEKLFF	TGCGCCAGCAGCCCCCTGGGTGGACAACTAAATGAAAAACTGTTTTTT
TRBV7-3	TRBJ1-2	-	-	CASSLTPQYYGYTF	TGTGCCAGCAGCTTAACGCCACAGTACTATGGCTACACCTTC
TRBV5-1	TRBJ1-6	TRBD1	-	CASSLAIGQGSPLHF	TGCGCCAGCAGCTTGGCCATCGGACAGGGTTCACCCCTCCACTTT
TRBV5-1	TRBJ2-1	-	-	CASSPTPTGTSYNEQFF	TGCGCCAGCAGCCCAACCCCGACAGGTACAAGTTACAATGAGCAGTTCTTC
TRBV18	TRBJ1-1	-	-	CASSLVWLQPNTEAFF	TGTGCCAGCTCACTGGTCTGGTTACAGCCGAACACTGAAGCTTTCTTT
TRBV18	TRBJ2-1	-	-	CASSQTRGPNEQFF	TGTGCCAGCTCACAAACCAGGGGACCCAATGAGCAGTTCTTC
TRBV19	TRBJ1-3	TRBD1	-	CASSIDRGTGNTIYF	TGTGCCAGTAGTATCGACAGGGGAACTGGAAACACCATATATTTT
TRBV28	TRBJ2-5	-	-	CASNPIIQGPETQYF	TGTGCCAGCAATCCCATCATCCAGGGGCCAGAGACCCAGTACTTC
TRBV4-1	TRBJ2-1	-	-	CASSQVVSLYGNEQFF	TGCGCCAGCAGCCAAGTGGTAAGCCTCTACGGCAATGAGCAGTTCTTC
TRBV29-1	TRBJ2-7	TRBD1	-	CSGQGEYYEQYF	TGCAGCGGACAGGGGGAGTACTACGAGCAGTACTTC
TRBV18	TRBJ2-4	TRBD1	-	CASSLDRGIQYF	TGTGCCAGCTCACTGGACAGGGGCATTCAGTACTTC
TRBV4-1	TRBJ1-3	-	-	CASSQDTGVGNTIYF	TGCGCCAGCAGCCAAGATACCGGGGTTGGAAACACCATATATTTT
TRBV28	TRBJ1-4	-	-	CASSLQGIGTNEKLFF	TGTGCCAGCAGTTTACAGGGGATAGGGACTAATGAAAAACTGTTTTTT